Shown below are 15 T cell receptor beta chains from a single sample sequenced in a study of somatic mutations in cytotoxic T cells in rheumatoid arthritis. The method was immunoSEQ multiplex PCR; TCRdb's version includes in-frame clones alone and lacks a portion of them. Among some 11,000 clones, just under 85% were seen once, and the ten largest hold 8% to 10%. The material sequenced was CD8+ T cells sorted from blood. The receptor set was obtained from a woman in her fifties or sixties with rheumatoid arthritis.

The chain links TRBV11-3 to TRBJ2-7; TRBD2 agrees at 14 bases. CDR1 SGHNT and CDR2 YENEEA come from the germline V gene. J lost 6 bases, V lost 4 bases, and 5 bases had no gene match. The CDR3 is 15 amino acids. The CDR3 bases are TGTGCCAGCAGCTGGGGACTAGCGGGAGCTAGCGAGCAGTACTTC. Its translation is CASSWGLAGASEQYF.

This clone was seen only a few times. The genes are TRBV5-1 and TRBJ2-1; 9 bases agree with TRBD2. This CDR3 comprises 15 residues. V lost 1 base, J lost 4 bases, and 3 bases stayed unmatched. Per the germline V gene, CDR1 is SGHRS and CDR2 is YFSETQ. The CDR3 reads CASSLKAGGYNEQFF. The DNA of the CDR3 is TGCGCCAGCAGCTTGAAGGCGGGAGGGTACAATGAGCAGTTCTTC.

The chain combines TRBV6-5 with TRBJ2-7; 9 nucleotides match TRBD2. CDR1 is MNHEY and CDR2 is SVGAGI in the germline V gene. V lost 2 bases and J lost 6; bases outside the gene matches: 5. This CDR3 is 14 amino acids long. CDR3: CASSYVAGVPEQYF. In nucleotides, the CDR3 is TGTGCCAGCAGTTACGTAGCGGGAGTTCCCGAGCAGTACTTC.

The chain joins TRBV30 to TRBJ2-7; possibly TRBD2 for D (6 bases). Trimming removed 3 bases at V and 2 bases at J, with 11 bases between. Germline values: CDR1 GTSNPN, CDR2 SVGIG (reference sequence). The CDR3 has 13 amino acids. The CDR3 loop reads CAWSPGDAYEQYF. The CDR3 DNA sequence: TGTGCCTGGAGCCCGGGGGACGCCTACGAGCAGTACTTC. Supplemented by reference TRBV30 and TRBJ2-7, the full variable domain reads SQTIHQWPATLVQPVGSPLSLECTVEGTSNPNLYWYRQAAGRGLQLLFYSVGIGQISSEVPQNLSASRPQDRQFILSSKKLLLSDSGFYLCAWSPGDAYEQYFGPGTRLTVT.

The chain carries TRBV6-1 and TRBJ2-5; 7 bases match TRBD2. The CDR3 length is 14 residues. Losses at the gene ends were 2 bases for V and 5 bases for J; bases not matched to a gene: 5. CDR1 MNHNS and CDR2 SASEGT come from the germline V gene. CDR3 loop: CASSEKTSRETQYF. The CDR3 DNA sequence: TGTGCCAGCAGTGAAAAGACTAGCAGGGAGACCCAGTACTTC.

V gene TRBV6-5 combines with J gene TRBJ2-5; no definite D call. V was trimmed by 0 bases and J by 5 bases, leaving 13 bases between them. From germline, CDR1 is MNHEY and CDR2 SVGAGI. The CDR3 totals 15 residues. DNA of the CDR3: TGTGCCAGCAGTTACTCCAGCCTCAGCGAGGAGACCCAGTACTTC. Encoded protein: CASSYSSLSEETQYF.

The chain has TRBV7-3 and TRBJ2-5, with D possibly TRBD1 on 5 matching bases. V was clipped by 3 bases and J by 5 bases, with 10 bases between them. Germline assignment: CDR1 SGHTA and CDR2 FQGTGA. CDR3 length equals 13 residues. CDR3 in amino acids: CASSLVPGETQYF. DNA of the CDR3: TGTGCCAGCAGCTTGGTTCCAGGGGAGACCCAGTACTTC.

The sample holds one count of this clone. The chain uses TRBV28 and TRBJ2-5; unclear D gene. CDR3 length: 14 residues. CDR1 is MDHEN and CDR2 is SYDVKM in the germline V gene. Trimming pared 2 bases from V and 1 base from J, leaving 8 bases between. In nucleotides, the CDR3 is TGTGCCAGCAGTTTAGCGGAAGTCCAAGAGACCCAGTACTTC. This translates into CASSLAEVQETQYF.

The chain couples TRBV7-2 to TRBJ2-3, with 14 bases that match TRBD2. CDR1 is SGHTA and CDR2 is FQGNSA in the germline V gene. CDR3 length: 17 amino acids. The V and J ends lost 4 bases and 3 bases, in that order; junction bases with no gene match: 6. CDR3 DNA: TGTGCCAGCAGCTCCCCCGGGACTAGCGGGAGAACAGATACGCAGTATTTT. It codes for CASSSPGTSGRTDTQYF.

CDR3 region: CASPKREGKETQYF. CDR3 nucleotides: TGTGCCAGCCCTAAGCGGGAGGGGAAGGAGACCCAGTACTTC. The gene calls are TRBV21-1 and TRBJ2-5; the tabulated D call, TRBD2, remains unverified against the DNA. TRBV21-1 is an annotated pseudogene. The CDR3 is 14 amino acids.

In nucleotides, the CDR3 is TGTGCCAGCAGTGAACAAGAGCGGGTATCCTACAATGAGCAGTTCTTC. Translation: CASSEQERVSYNEQFF. V is TRBV6-1 and J is TRBJ2-1; weak D call: TRBD2 (6 bases). Germline CDR1 is MNHNS and CDR2 is SASEGT. This CDR3 is 16 amino acids long. The V gene lost 2 bases and the J gene lost 1 base, with 12 bases spanning the gap.

The genes are TRBV11-3 and TRBJ1-1; D is unresolved. Looked up from germline, CDR1 is SGHNT and CDR2 is YENEEA. With 5 bases removed from V and 7 bases from J, the gap between germline ends came to 14 bases. This CDR3 has 13 amino acids. The CDR3 DNA follows: TGTGCCAGCAGCGCCCTGGGTGGGAGTGAAGCTTTCTTT. Translation gives CASSALGGSEAFF.

The chain is built from TRBV5-1 and TRBJ2-1; 10 bases are a match to TRBD2. J was trimmed by 0 bases and V by 4 bases; bases with no gene match: 7. The V gene's germline CDR1 is SGHRS and CDR2 YFSETQ. The CDR3 length is 17 residues. Here the CDR3 reads CASSPYSGRSSYNEQFF. CDR3 nucleotides: TGCGCCAGCAGCCCATATAGCGGGAGGAGCTCCTACAATGAGCAGTTCTTC.

The rearrangement links TRBV9 to TRBJ2-4; D possibly corresponds to TRBD1 (6 bases). This CDR3 has 15 residues. Germline CDR1 reads SGDLS; CDR2 reads YYNGEE. Trimming removed 6 bases from V and 13 bases from J, with 26 bases in between. The CDR3 sequence: CASTPGHSSSYPQYF. In nucleotides, the CDR3 is TGTGCCAGCACGCCGGGACATTCGTCGTCGTACCCACAGTACTTC.

V is TRBV6-5 and J is TRBJ2-7, with D unclear. Germline values: CDR1 MNHEY, CDR2 SVGAGI. CDR3 length equals 14 residues. V lost 2 bases to trimming and J lost 0 bases, with 8 bases between them. DNA for the CDR3: TGTGCCAGCAGTTACGAACGGTACTCCTACGAGCAGTACTTC. Protein product: CASSYERYSYEQYF.